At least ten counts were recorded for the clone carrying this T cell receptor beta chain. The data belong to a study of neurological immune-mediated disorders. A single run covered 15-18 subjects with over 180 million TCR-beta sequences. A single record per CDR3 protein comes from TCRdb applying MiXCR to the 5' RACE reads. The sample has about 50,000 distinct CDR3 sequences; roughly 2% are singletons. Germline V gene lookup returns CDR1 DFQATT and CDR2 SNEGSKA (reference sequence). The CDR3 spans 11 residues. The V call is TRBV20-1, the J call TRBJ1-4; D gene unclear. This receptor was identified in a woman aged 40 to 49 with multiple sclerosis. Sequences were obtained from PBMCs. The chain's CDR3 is CTARANEKLFF. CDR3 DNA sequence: TGCACTGCACGAGCTAATGAAAAACTGTTTTTT.